Listed here are 6 T cell receptor beta chains from one sample, sequenced in a study of cytomegalovirus exposure and HLA in healthy donors. 13 Jbeta primers and 60 Vbeta primers were used for the PCR. The assay was immunoSEQ multiplex PCR, and TCRdb's table has in-frame clones only and misses some. The sample has about 120,000 clones; about 69% are singletons. Sequencing was done on a sample of PBMCs. Receptors were obtained from a woman younger than 30 in good health and CMV-seronegative.

This sequence joins TRBV5-6 and TRBJ2-1; TRBD1 might be the D (5 bases). Deletions cut 5 bases from V and 0 bases from J, with 15 bases between. The CDR3 runs 16 residues. CDR1 SGHDT and CDR2 YYEEEE come from the germline V gene. CDR3: CASSGQGRSSYNEQFF. CDR3 bases: TGTGCCAGCAGTGGCCAGGGTCGCAGCTCCTACAATGAGCAGTTCTTC.

The chain uses TRBV23-1 and TRBJ2-7, with D unresolved. Being an ORF, TRBV23-1 has a function that is uncertain. This CDR3 contains 13 residues. V lost 5 bases and J 2 bases, leaving 10 bases between the germline ends. The CDR3 DNA follows: TGCGCCAGCAGTTTTAGACACCCCTACGAGCAGTACTTC. Encoded protein: CASSFRHPYEQYF.

This clone appeared once. The chain combines TRBV15 with TRBJ1-2; D is unresolved. Looked up from germline, CDR1 is LNHNV and CDR2 is YYDKDF (reference sequence). Trimming pared 0 bases from V and 7 bases from J, leaving 12 bases between. The CDR3 contains 14 residues. The CDR3 DNA is TGTGCCACCAGCAGAGACATTGAGCGGGGTGGCTACACCTTC. It is translated as CATSRDIERGGYTF.

V gene TRBV16 combines with J gene TRBJ2-6; the match to TRBD1 covers 7 bases. There are 17 residues in the CDR3. Germline V gene sequence: CDR1 KGHSY, CDR2 FQNENV. Trimming cost V 2 bases and J 2 bases; bases outside gene matches: 6. The CDR3 protein is CASSQILTGTGANVLTF. The CDR3 region has the DNA TGTGCCAGCAGCCAAATCCTGACAGGGACTGGGGCCAACGTCCTGACTTTC. The complete variable domain, with remaining parts taken from reference TRBV16 and TRBJ2-6, reads GEEVAQTPKHLVRGEGQKAKLYCAPIKGHSYVFWYQQVLKNEFKFLISFQNENVFDETGMPKERFSAKCLPNSPCSLEIQATKLEDSAVYFCASSQILTGTGANVLTFGAGSRLTVL.

The chain links TRBV6-5 to TRBJ2-3; D is perhaps TRBD1 (6 bases). The CDR3 consists of 13 residues. Between the trimmed V and J ends, which lost 4 bases and 5 bases, there was a span of 10 bases. The germline gives CDR1 MNHEY, CDR2 SVGAGI. The CDR3 DNA reads TGTGCCAGCAGTTTAAAACAGGGAGATACGCAGTATTTT. Translated, it gives CASSLKQGDTQYF.

V usage is TRBV5-5 and J usage is TRBJ1-2; 9 nucleotides line up with TRBD1. Germline V gives CDR1 SGHKS, CDR2 YYEKEE (reference sequence). V lost 0 bases to trimming and J lost 6 bases; unmatched junction nucleotides: 3. There are 14 residues in the CDR3. The chain's CDR3 is CASSLDRGRNGYTF. DNA of the CDR3: TGTGCCAGCAGCTTGGACAGGGGGCGAAATGGCTACACCTTC. The whole variable domain, remainder taken from reference TRBV5-5 and TRBJ1-2, is DAGVTQSPTHLIKTRGQQVTLRCSPISGHKSVSWYQQVLGQGPQFIFQYYEKEERGRGNFPDRFSARQFPNYSSELNVNALLLGDSALYLCASSLDRGRNGYTFGSGTRLTVV.